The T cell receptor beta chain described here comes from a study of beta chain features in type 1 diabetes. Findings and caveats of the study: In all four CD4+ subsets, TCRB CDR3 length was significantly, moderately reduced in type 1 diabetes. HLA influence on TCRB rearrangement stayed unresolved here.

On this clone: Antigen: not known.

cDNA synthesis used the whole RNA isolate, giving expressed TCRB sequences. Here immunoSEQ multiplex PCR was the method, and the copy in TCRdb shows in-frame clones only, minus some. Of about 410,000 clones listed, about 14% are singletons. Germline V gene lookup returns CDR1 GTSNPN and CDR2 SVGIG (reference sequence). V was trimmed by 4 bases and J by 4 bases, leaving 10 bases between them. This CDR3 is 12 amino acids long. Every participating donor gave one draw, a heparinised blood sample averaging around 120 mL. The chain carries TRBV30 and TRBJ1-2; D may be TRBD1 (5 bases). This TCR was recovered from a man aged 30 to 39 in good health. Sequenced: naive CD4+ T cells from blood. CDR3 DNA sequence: TGTGCCTGGAATCCCGGGGGCTATGGCTACACCTTC. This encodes CAWNPGGYGYTF.